Given below is one T cell receptor beta chain in context. The antigen is undetermined. The entry originates in a study of T cells in tuberculosis. Study at large: The T cells targeted glucose monomycolate, a mycobacterial lipid, via CD1B. Findings and caveats of the study: A GMM-specific repertoire classifier reached roughly 86% accuracy, AUROC about 0.9. Active tuberculosis alpha repertoires lay closer to GMM-specific TCRs than controls'. Active tuberculosis patients had shorter CDR3-alpha; the beta difference was nonsignificant.

Measured with immunoSEQ multiplex PCR; TCRdb has only the in-frame clones, and not every one. The top ten hold 2.2% of the sample, which has roughly 30,000 clones, approximately 90% seen once. V lost 4 bases and J 3 bases, leaving 5 bases between the germline ends. CDR1 is ENHRY and CDR2 is SYGVKD in the germline V gene. This CDR3 contains 12 residues. The sample consisted of PBMCs. The clonotype comes from a donor under 30 with latent tuberculosis or without tuberculosis infection. This chain connects TRBV10-3 to TRBJ2-3; maybe TRBD2 (5 bases). The CDR3 nucleotides read TGTGCCATCAGTGGGACTACAGATACGCAGTATTTT. As protein: CAISGTTDTQYF.